This T cell receptor (beta chain) was recorded in a study of blood T cell repertoires in COVID-19 (dated by TCRdb to the early 2020s). Regarding the study in general: Samples from collaborators originated in the United States, Italy and Spain and spanned both the acute and convalescent phases of COVID-19. The material from the prospective study consisted of cDNA or gDNA derived from T cells, B-cell-depleted T cells, or PBMCs. Subjects who had been exposed to COVID-19, were actively infected with it, or had recovered from it provided the deeply sampled blood TCRbeta repertoires that made up the dataset. A freely available public database, intended as a resource for researchers studying the immune response to SARS-CoV-2, is where the repertoires were released. Samples came from the ongoing ImmuneRACE study (first 160 participants) plus 1,254 subjects from 6 global collaborators. The sample metadata nearly always contained a de-identified subject ID, COVID-19 status, age in years and sex. Where available, HLA class I and class II types were obtained from metadata supplied by the sample provider rather than from assay-based typing.

Concerning this clone: Its antigen remains undetermined. No base quality values were provided; no much bigger clone lies one nucleotide off.

Taken from cysteine to phenylalanine, the CDR3 has 14 residues. Only the CDR3 DNA stays, 42 bases, in frame from base 1. V drops 2 bases and J drops 9 bases, leaving 14 bases in between. CDR1 and CDR2 are read off the germline V gene (reference sequence) as SEHNR and FQNEAQ. On the study overall, not on this receptor specifically: How much clinical and demographic metadata was included differed by source and by participant, and the metadata was provided uncurated.

Participants in the prospective study were enrolled through a virtual design, were aged about 18 to 89 years, and lived in about two dozen United States geographic areas. To assign participants to cohorts, the prospective study relied on clinical history that participants themselves reported in a screening survey and a study questionnaire. A participant counted as exposed if, within 2 weeks of entering the study, that participant had been in contact with someone who had a PCR-confirmed or clinician-diagnosed COVID-19 case. In the prospective study, mobile phlebotomists collected whole blood, serum and a nasopharyngeal or oropharyngeal swab from each participant. Additional blood draws and questionnaires over an approximately 2-month period could optionally be provided by prospective study participants. Before DNA extraction, blood samples from the prospective study were shipped at room temperature or frozen.

TCRbeta CDR3 regions were amplified from genomic DNA by means of the immunoSEQ Assay, a bias-controlled multiplex PCR. Turning to the authors' computational methods: Within the assay, amplification of reference gene primers was used to estimate how many nucleated cells each sample contained. Sequence reads were collapsed and filtered to measure the absolute abundance of every unique TCRbeta CDR3 rearrangement. For each sample, productive Simpson clonality was calculated by taking the square root of Simpson's diversity index across productive rearrangements. TCRdb stores this immuneACCESS table with in-frame sequences only. Part of the clones is absent; in the studies checked, under half of the shortfall reflects unresolved V genes, and no reason is known for the rest. V and J calls and clone size are given by that table; D and trimming were obtained from the DNA. This sample comprises more than 350,000 clones, 70% to 90% of them detected only once. About 1.4% of the sample lies in the top ten.

Sequences were obtained from PBMCs or T cells enriched from blood (not recorded which). The chain couples TRBV7-9 to TRBJ2-1; TRBD2 is a weak D gene call, 6 bases matching. This receptor was taken from a woman between 18 and 30 years old who had been exposed to COVID-19. The DNA sequence is as follows: TGTGCCAGCAGCTTAATCCCCTCAGCGGGTGAGCAGTTCTTC. Its protein is CASSLIPSAGEQFF.